This record looks at one T cell receptor beta chain sequence and its context. No cognate antigen has been identified for it. Base qualities are not at hand, and no much larger clone is one base apart. Full-length TCR variable regions were amplified by 5' RACE PCR with constant-region reverse primers, followed by semi-nested PCR with Nested Universal Primer A. Using the ReliaPrep RNA Cell Miniprep System, total RNA was extracted, and the SMARTer RACE 5'/3' Kit was then used to reverse transcribe the RNA into 5'RACE-ready cDNA. Full-length TCR alpha and beta libraries were barcoded with multiplex adaptors and sequenced on an Illumina MiSeq. In the original analysis: Sequencing data were pooled across the five patients for each of nine subset-tissue groups and compared by unsupervised clustering of TCR gene usage. Repertoire similarity was calculated with the Morisita-Horn index, weighting shared sequences by their contribution to each repertoire. TCRdb passed the public sequencing reads through fastp at Q25 and MiXCR, retaining productive beta sequences. Rows matching on CDR3 protein sequence are summarized as one entry with the most common DNA and genes. It is TCRdb's table, rather than the study itself, that gives the V and J calls and clone size. The sample profile shows tens of thousands of distinct CDR3 sequences; 25% to 30% of them were found once. Under 2.5% of the sample comes from the top ten.

The data originate from a study (dated by TCRdb to the mid-2010s). Notes on the research overall: Whether tumor-infiltrating Tregs in breast cancer are recruited from blood Tregs or converted in situ from other CD4+ T cell subsets was tested.

Results the study describes overall, beyond this receptor: The greatest overlap of tumor-infiltrating Treg TCR alpha and beta sequences was with tumor naive CD4+ T cells, followed next by blood naive CD4+ T cells. The validation in the larger cohort was limited to a single TCR beta V-J rearrangement instead of whole repertoires. Tumor memory CD4+ T cell TCR gene usage was found to cluster with blood and lymph node memory CD4+ cells and with lymph node naive CD4+ cells.

The Miltenyi Naive CD4+ T Cell Isolation kit was used to purify naive CD4+ T cells, and CD25 microbeads were used to remove Tregs. Tregs, naive and memory CD4+ T cells from tumor, blood and ipsilateral draining lymph nodes of a few breast cancer patients underwent full-length TCR alpha and beta sequencing. Ficoll density gradient centrifugation was used to isolate mononuclear cells from either lymph nodes or about 49 ml of peripheral blood. Sorted cell populations were confirmed by FACS to exceed 90% purity. This TCR was sampled from a female donor with breast cancer. Input material: naive CD4+ T cells sorted from blood. Sample cell subset or site, as interpreted from the label and publication: naive CD4+ T cells, CD4+CD45RA+CD25-.

In nucleotides, the sequence is TGTGCCAACCGGGACAGGGATTTTAGCTACACCTTC. The encoded protein is CANRDRDFSYTF. This receptor chain uses TRBV28 and TRBJ1-2, with 9 junctional bases fitting TRBD1. Sequences MDHEN (CDR1) and SYDVKM (CDR2) are obtained from the germline V gene. Measured from the cysteine to the phenylalanine, the CDR3 is 12 residues long. The DNA shown is the 36-base CDR3, in frame from base 1. V has 10 bases trimmed and J has 9 bases trimmed; junction bases matching no gene number 9.